These T cell receptor beta chains were read from a single sample in a study of T-cell memory formation after mild COVID-19. TCRdb reprocessed the 5' RACE reads via MiXCR and lists one record per CDR3 protein. The sample contains 150,000 or so distinct CDR3 sequences, about 14% of which appear only once. Sequencing used PBMCs or a T cell subset sorted from them (not recorded which). The receptors here all came from an adult woman who had mild COVID-19 (a few samples of this study predate the infection). Cell type and time point are not known. Both conserved end residues are part of each CDR3. The order of the fields is J gene, D gene, V gene, clone size, CDR3 protein, CDR3 DNA. D genes are given only for firm matches. Clone size is shown for a subset of rows, as once, few, many or a class of expanded clone.

TRBJ2-5,TRBD1,TRBV7-9,few,CASSLVAGQGRETQYF,TGTGCCAGCAGCTTAGTCGCAGGACAGGGAAGAGAGACCCAGTACTTC
TRBJ2-1,TRBD2,TRBV5-1,NA,CASSPEGGLAGGPYNEQFF,TGCGCCAGCAGCCCCGAAGGGGGACTAGCGGGGGGGCCCTACAATGAGCAGTTCTTC
TRBJ2-7,TRBD1,TRBV9,few,CASSVRPNRDREVYF,TGTGCCAGCAGCGTAAGGCCCAACCGGGACAGGGAAGTGTACTTC
TRBJ2-7,NA,TRBV13,NA,CASSLQSGEQYF,TGTGCCAGCAGCCTCCAGTCAGGCGAGCAGTACTTC
TRBJ2-3,TRBD1,TRBV5-1,NA,CASSPGQGAPDTQYF,TGCGCCAGCAGCCCGGGACAGGGGGCACCAGATACGCAGTATTTT
TRBJ2-7,NA,TRBV4-2,few,CASSQGPGTYEQYF,TGTGCCAGCAGCCAAGGTCCGGGAACCTACGAGCAGTACTTC
TRBJ2-6,NA,TRBV15,few,CATSPRGTSGANVLTF,TGTGCCACCAGTCCAAGAGGCACCTCTGGGGCCAACGTCCTGACTTTC
TRBJ2-1,TRBD2,TRBV10-3,few,CAISESGRGDHNEQFF,TGTGCCATCAGTGAGTCAGGGCGGGGGGACCACAATGAGCAGTTCTTC
TRBJ1-2,NA,TRBV19,few,CASSIAPQGYGYTF,TGTGCCAGTAGTATAGCCCCGCAGGGCTATGGCTACACCTTC
TRBJ1-6,NA,TRBV11-2,NA,CASSSHGLHNSPLHF,TGTGCCAGCAGCTCTCACGGGCTACATAATTCACCCCTCCACTTT
TRBJ2-7,TRBD2,TRBV4-1,few,CASSHPSGGADEQYF,TGCGCCAGCAGCCACCCTAGCGGGGGGGCCGACGAGCAGTACTTC
TRBJ2-7,NA,TRBV7-6,NA,CASSATGLLPYEQYF,TGTGCCAGCAGCGCAACGGGACTGCTTCCCTACGAGCAGTACTTC
TRBJ2-1,NA,TRBV7-6,few,CASSSRWGSYNEQFF,TGTGCCAGCAGCTCCCGGTGGGGCTCCTACAATGAGCAGTTCTTC
TRBJ2-3,TRBD1,TRBV12-3/TRBV12-4,many,CASSLGTGRLITDTQYF,TGTGCCAGCAGCCTCGGGACAGGGAGGCTGATCACAGATACGCAGTATTTT
TRBJ2-7,TRBD2,TRBV30,NA,CAWSVAGGLYEQYF,TGTGCCTGGTCCGTAGCGGGAGGGCTCTACGAGCAGTACTTC
TRBJ2-2,TRBD1,TRBV5-1,NA,CASSAGTGDLELFF,TGCGCCAGCAGCGCTGGGACAGGGGATCTGGAGCTGTTTTTT
TRBJ2-7,TRBD2,TRBV6-6,NA,CASSAASGRTYEQYF,TGTGCCAGCAGTGCGGCTAGCGGGAGAACCTACGAGCAGTACTTC
TRBJ2-1,TRBD1,TRBV20-1,NA,CSASRGPDEQFF,TGCAGTGCTAGCAGGGGGCCGGATGAGCAGTTCTTC
TRBJ1-2,NA,TRBV24-1,few,CATSDGDRPYGYTF,TGTGCCACCAGTGATGGGGACCGACCTTATGGCTACACCTTC
TRBJ2-1,TRBD2,TRBV12-3/TRBV12-4,NA,CASSWFRLAGGPDYNEQFF,TGTGCCAGCAGTTGGTTCAGACTAGCGGGAGGGCCCGACTACAATGAGCAGTTCTTC
TRBJ1-1,TRBD1,TRBV5-1,few,CASSLTGTANTEAFF,TGCGCCAGCAGCCTAACCGGGACAGCGAACACTGAAGCTTTCTTT
TRBJ1-3,TRBD1,TRBV7-6,NA,CASSRPGTGFGGNTIYF,TGTGCCAGCAGCCGTCCCGGGACAGGATTTGGCGGAAACACCATATATTTT